Presented here are 30 T cell receptor beta chains from one specimen sequenced in a study of CXCR3-negative and CXCR3-positive naive CD8 T cells. UMI-labeled TRB cDNA libraries were prepared by 5' RACE. TCRdb re-called the 5' RACE reads; every CDR3 protein appears as one record, without DNA. The sample's table shows approximately 24,000 distinct CDR3 sequences. The sample taken for sequencing was naive CXCR3- CD8+ T cells from blood. Subset indicated: CD45RO-CCR7+CD27+CD95- naive CD8+ T cells lacking CXCR3 (TNR3-). These receptors were collected from a human donor in good health. Some clones in this sample may be carry-over from other donors' samples.

The chain joins TRBV28 to TRBJ1-2; TCRdb lists TRBD1, though no DNA is available to test this call. The germline CDR1 and CDR2 sequences are MDHEN and SYDVKM. The length of the CDR3 is 13 residues. CDR3 loop: CATVTGFGYGYTF.

The chain is built from TRBV27 and TRBJ2-5; no DNA is available, so the TRBD1 call from TCRdb remains unchecked. The germline V gene has CDR1 MNHEY and CDR2 SMNVEV (reference sequence). The CDR3 is 14 residues long. This chain's CDR3 is CASSLFQEAETQYF.

V gene TRBV28 combines with J gene TRBJ2-7. The CDR3 covers 13 residues. The germline gives CDR1 MDHEN, CDR2 SYDVKM. CDR3 amino acids: CASSSVSIYEQYF.

The CDR3 reads CASSLRLSETQYF. The chain joins TRBV28 to TRBJ2-5. CDR1 MDHEN and CDR2 SYDVKM come from the germline V gene. The CDR3 runs to 13 residues.

V gene TRBV5-8 combines with J gene TRBJ2-7; TCRdb outputs TRBD2, but without DNA this stays unchecked. The CDR3 extends over 11 amino acids. Germline V gene sequence: CDR1 SGHTS, CDR2 YDEGEE. Here the CDR3 reads CASIGGVEQYF.

V and J are TRBV29-1 and TRBJ2-7. Germline CDR1 and CDR2: SQVTM and ANQGSEA. This CDR3 comprises 11 residues. CDR3 in amino acids: CSVHENYEQYF.

The chain carries TRBV2 and TRBJ1-2; without DNA, the TCRdb call of TRBD1 cannot be checked. The CDR3 contains 12 residues. Germline CDR1 SNHLY, CDR2 FYNNEI. This chain's CDR3 is CASPDRGYGYTF.

The chain has TRBV4-1 and TRBJ2-2; absent DNA, TCRdb's TRBD1 call cannot be checked. This CDR3 is built from 16 residues. Per germline, CDR1 MGHRA and CDR2 YSYEKL. The CDR3 sequence is CASSLNRDHNTGELFF.

Its frequency marks this clonotype as medium-sized. The gene calls are TRBV7-6 and TRBJ2-2; absent DNA, TCRdb's TRBD1 call cannot be checked. Germline CDR1 reads SGHVS; CDR2 reads FNYEAQ. This CDR3 comprises 16 residues. CDR3 in amino acids: CASSVPDRENTGELFF.

This clonotype shows up as medium-sized by frequency. This chain connects TRBV7-9 to TRBJ2-7; TCRdb gives TRBD1 as the D gene, but with no DNA this cannot be confirmed. This CDR3 contains 14 residues. Looked up from germline, CDR1 is SEHNR and CDR2 is FQNEAQ (reference sequence). The CDR3 loop is CASSLVGVFDEQYF. The full variable domain, in which reference TRBV7-9 and TRBJ2-7 provide the parts outside the CDR3, is DTGVSQNPRHKITKRGQNVTFRCDPISEHNRLYWYRQTLGQGPEFLTYFQNEAQLEKSRLLSDRFSAERPKGSFSTLEIQRTEQGDSAMYLCASSLVGVFDEQYFGPGTRLTVT.

The rearrangement joins TRBV5-1 to TRBJ1-1; TCRdb's assignment of TRBD1 cannot be checked, as there is no DNA. CDR1 and CDR2 from the germline V gene are SGHRS and YFSETQ. The CDR3 loop spans 17 amino acids. The CDR3 region is CASSLGGSVVGDTEAFF.

The genes are TRBV28 and TRBJ1-5; the TCRdb call, TRBD1, lacks DNA for checking. In germline, CDR1 is MDHEN, CDR2 SYDVKM. The CDR3 consists of 15 residues. The CDR3 protein is CASSFQGGGNQPQHF.

The rearrangement uses TRBV20-1 and TRBJ1-1. This CDR3 has 14 residues. The germline gives CDR1 DFQATT, CDR2 SNEGSKA (reference sequence). CDR3 protein: CSARGEGMNTEAFF.

This sequence joins TRBV6-5 and TRBJ1-1; the D gene TCRdb calls, TRBD1, cannot be checked with no DNA. This CDR3 has 16 amino acids. Germline V CDR1 and CDR2: MNHEY, SVGAGI. The CDR3 sequence: CASSYPSPTGNTEAFF.

V is TRBV6-1 and J is TRBJ1-1; there is no DNA to check the TCRdb D call of TRBD1. There are 16 residues in the CDR3. CDR1 and CDR2 (germline): MNHNS, SASEGT. The CDR3 is CASSEYFRGPGTEAFF.

This rearrangement joins TRBV20-1 to TRBJ2-5; TCRdb calls TRBD2, which cannot be checked without DNA. The CDR3 extends over 14 amino acids. The germline gives CDR1 DFQATT, CDR2 SNEGSKA (reference sequence). The chain's CDR3 is CSARRDWREQTQYF.

The chain links TRBV27 to TRBJ2-7. Per the germline V gene, CDR1 is MNHEY and CDR2 is SMNVEV (reference sequence). This CDR3 is built from 14 residues. CDR3: CASSSPLSSYEQYF.

This clonotype registers medium-sized by frequency. CDR3 residues: CASSDYRDPGSDTQYF. The chain carries TRBV10-1 and TRBJ2-3; the D call from TCRdb, TRBD1, cannot be confirmed without DNA. Germline V gene sequence: CDR1 WNHNN, CDR2 SYGVQD (reference sequence). This CDR3 is 16 amino acids long.

V usage is TRBV28 and J usage is TRBJ1-1. CDR1 and CDR2 from the germline V gene are MDHEN and SYDVKM. The CDR3 extends over 11 amino acids. The CDR3 reads CASSDNTEAFF.

This chain connects TRBV7-9 to TRBJ2-7; absent DNA, TCRdb's TRBD1 call cannot be checked. Germline V CDR1 and CDR2: SEHNR, FQNEAQ (reference sequence). The CDR3 has 12 amino acids. This chain's CDR3 is CASSNRVYEQYF.

This chain joins TRBV27 and TRBJ2-1; no DNA is available, so the TRBD2 call from TCRdb remains unchecked. This CDR3 has 15 amino acids. From germline, CDR1 is MNHEY and CDR2 SMNVEV (reference sequence). CDR3 loop: CASSLIWASFNEQFF.

V and J are TRBV4-2 and TRBJ2-1; no DNA is available, so the TRBD1 call from TCRdb remains unchecked. CDR1 is LGHNA, CDR2 YNFKEQ, per germline. The CDR3 has 15 residues. The CDR3 sequence is CASSPLSEAYNEQFF.

The chain combines TRBV20-1 with TRBJ2-3; TCRdb picks TRBD1, but there is no DNA to check that call. CDR3 length: 16 amino acids. Germline CDR1 is DFQATT and CDR2 is SNEGSKA (reference sequence). The CDR3 spells CSAVSGTGWNTDTQYF.

The CDR3 spells CATSGEGYTGELFF. This sequence joins TRBV15 and TRBJ2-2. This CDR3 contains 14 residues. Germline V CDR1 and CDR2: LNHNV, YYDKDF (reference sequence). Based on the CDR3 plus reference TRBV15 and TRBJ2-2, the full variable domain is DAMVIQNPRYQVTQFGKPVTLSCSQTLNHNVMYWYQQKSSQAPKLLFHYYDKDFNNEADTPDNFQSRRPNTSFCFLDIRSPGLGDTAMYLCATSGEGYTGELFFGEGSRLTVL.

This chain links TRBV5-6 with TRBJ2-7; TCRdb calls TRBD1, which cannot be checked without DNA. The CDR3 has 15 residues. From germline, CDR1 is SGHDT and CDR2 YYEEEE. CDR3 sequence reads: CASSFGTVPPYEQYF.

The chain employs TRBV20-1 and TRBJ1-1; TCRdb returns TRBD1, unconfirmable since there is no DNA. The CDR3 has 14 amino acids. Germline CDR1 is DFQATT and CDR2 is SNEGSKA (reference sequence). The CDR3 reads CSASGGLGHTEAFF.

V usage is TRBV29-1 and J usage is TRBJ2-2; TCRdb picks TRBD1, but there is no DNA to check that call. Per germline, CDR1 SQVTM and CDR2 ANQGSEA. The CDR3 spans 13 residues. CDR3 amino acids: CSADSLNTGELFF.

The V call is TRBV7-8, the J call TRBJ2-1. The CDR3 consists of 15 residues. Germline-derived CDR1 and CDR2 are SGHVS and FQNEAQ. This CDR3 is CASSIRGGSYNEQFF.

Measured by frequency, this clonotype is medium-sized. This sequence joins TRBV4-3 and TRBJ2-1; the TCRdb call, TRBD2, lacks DNA for checking. Germline assignment: CDR1 LGHNA and CDR2 YSLEER. The CDR3 length is 16 residues. The CDR3 sequence: CASSQVGAGGHNEQFF.

The chain links TRBV27 to TRBJ2-1; with no DNA, the TCRdb D assignment of TRBD1 cannot be verified. The CDR3 loop spans 16 amino acids. Germline V gives CDR1 MNHEY, CDR2 SMNVEV (reference sequence). The CDR3 spells CASSLFTGISYNEQFF.